These 31 T cell receptor beta chains came from one sample sequenced in a study of blood T cell repertoires in COVID-19. Libraries were prepared by immunoSEQ multiplex PCR; TCRdb keeps only in-frame clonotypes and omits some of them. This sample yields more than 110,000 clones, of which about 82% are seen a single time; 2.5% to 3.5% belongs to the top ten. Specimen: peripheral blood. The receptors originated from a middle-aged man with acute or convalescent COVID-19.

V usage is TRBV4-1 and J usage is TRBJ2-2; TRBD2 agrees at 14 bases. Trimming took 5 bases from V and 4 from J; bases not matched to a gene: 12. Germline V gene lookup returns CDR1 MGHRA and CDR2 YSYEKL. The CDR3 covers 19 residues. CDR3 DNA: TGCGCCAGCAGCTACCCGGGACTAGCGGGAGTCCGGGGCACCGGGGAGCTGTTTTTT. It yields the protein CASSYPGLAGVRGTGELFF.

The chain uses TRBV15 and TRBJ2-1; tentative D call: TRBD1 (5 bases). CDR1 LNHNV and CDR2 YYDKDF come from the germline V gene (reference sequence). CDR3 length: 15 amino acids. Deletions cut 3 bases from V and 6 bases from J, with 15 bases between. The DNA of the CDR3 is TGTGCCACCAGCAGGTGGGGCCCCCGCCCCAATGAGCAGTTCTTC. Translating gives CATSRWGPRPNEQFF.

The chain joins TRBV18 to TRBJ2-3; TRBD1 matches at 9 bases. Per germline, CDR1 KGHSH and CDR2 LQKENI. This CDR3 has 14 amino acids. V dropped 4 bases and J dropped 4; count of bases not matched to a gene: 3. The CDR3 loop reads CASSRGQGSDTQYF. The CDR3 region has the DNA TGTGCCAGCTCACGAGGACAGGGGTCAGATACGCAGTATTTT.

The CDR3 DNA reads as TGTGCCAGCAGTACCGTCGGGACAGGGAGGTACGAGCAGTACTTC. As protein: CASSTVGTGRYEQYF. This chain uses TRBV25-1 with TRBJ2-7; 9 nucleotides align to TRBD1. The CDR3 length is 15 residues. CDR1 is MGHDK and CDR2 is SYGVNS in the germline V gene. V lost 5 bases to trimming and J lost 4 bases; unmatched junction nucleotides: 9.

This chain joins TRBV28 and TRBJ1-3, with no clear D. V lost 8 bases and J 2 bases, leaving 10 bases between the germline ends. Germline-derived CDR1 and CDR2 are MDHEN and SYDVKM. This CDR3 contains 13 residues. CDR3 sequence: CASLGDAGNTIYF. CDR3 nucleotides: TGTGCCAGCCTCGGAGACGCTGGAAACACCATATATTTT. Variable domain in full (rest from reference TRBV28 and TRBJ1-3): DVKVTQSSRYLVKRTGEKVFLECVQDMDHENMFWYRQDPGLGLRLIYFSYDVKMKEKGDIPEGYSVSREKKERFSLILESASTNQTSMYLCASLGDAGNTIYFGEGSWLTVV.

This rearrangement joins TRBV13 to TRBJ2-1; TRBD2 matches 15 bases. This CDR3 has 16 amino acids. J lost 8 bases, V lost 6 bases, and 8 bases had no gene match. The germline CDR1 and CDR2 sequences are PRHDT and FYEKMQ (reference sequence). CDR3 DNA sequence: TGTGCCAGCAGGGGACTAGCGGGGGGCCGAAGCGATGAGCAGTTCTTC. It codes for CASRGLAGGRSDEQFF. Using reference TRBV13 and TRBJ2-1 for the parts outside the CDR3, the full variable domain is AAGVIQSPRHLIKEKRETATLKCYPIPRHDTVYWYQQGPGQDPQFLISFYEKMQSDKGSIPDRFSAQQFSDYHSELNMSSLELGDSALYFCASRGLAGGRSDEQFFGPGTRLTVL.

This chain joins TRBV15 and TRBJ2-7, with 10 bases aligning to TRBD2. The J segment lost 2 bases and the V segment lost 6 bases, leaving 22 bases of the junction unmatched. Germline V gene lookup returns CDR1 LNHNV and CDR2 YYDKDF (reference sequence). This CDR3 spans 20 amino acids. For the CDR3, the DNA is TGTGCCACCAGACTAGCGGGACCGTCCGATAGATCCGGGGTACCCTACGAGCAGTACTTC. Translation gives CATRLAGPSDRSGVPYEQYF.

The chain combines TRBV18 with TRBJ2-7, with TRBD2 identical over 8 bases. Trimming at V came to 2 bases and at J to 3 bases, leaving 3 bases not matched to a gene. The CDR3 totals 14 residues. Looked up from germline, CDR1 is KGHSH and CDR2 is LQKENI. The CDR3 sequence is CASSPSGSIYEQYF. The CDR3 DNA is TGTGCCAGCTCACCAAGCGGGAGTATCTACGAGCAGTACTTC.

This chain connects TRBV7-8 to TRBJ2-7; D is perhaps TRBD2 (6 bases). Trimming stripped 5 bases from V and 0 bases from J, with 14 bases between. This CDR3 contains 15 residues. Germline V CDR1 and CDR2: SGHVS, FQNEAQ. The CDR3, as DNA: TGTGCCAGCAGCCGATCTAGCGTTAGCTCCTACGAGCAGTACTTC. Translated, it gives CASSRSSVSSYEQYF.

The chain is built from TRBV3-1 (or the pseudogene TRBV3-2) and TRBJ2-1; D gene unclear. The CDR3 extends over 14 amino acids. The germline gives CDR1 LGHDT, CDR2 YNNKEL (reference sequence). V was shortened by 0 bases and J by 9 bases, with 12 bases between the two germline ends. This CDR3 reads CASSQDLREREQFF. Written as DNA, the CDR3 is TGTGCCAGCAGCCAAGATTTGCGCGAACGTGAGCAGTTCTTC.

The V call is TRBV5-4, the J call TRBJ1-6, with TRBD1 as a possible D gene (5 bases). Germline V gene lookup returns CDR1 SGHNT and CDR2 YYREEE (reference sequence). Trimming took 4 bases from V and 7 from J, leaving 12 bases between them. The CDR3 length is 14 residues. The CDR3: CASSPAQGNSPLHF. The CDR3, as DNA: TGTGCCAGCAGCCCGGCCCAGGGAAATTCACCCCTCCACTTT.

The chain uses TRBV24-1 and TRBJ2-2; D not resolved. This CDR3 region has 13 residues. V was cut by 6 bases and J by 1 base, with 5 bases left in between. In germline, CDR1 is KGHDR, CDR2 SFDVKD. The CDR3 sequence: CATSFQNTGELFF. The DNA for the CDR3 is TGTGCCACCAGTTTCCAGAACACCGGGGAGCTGTTTTTT.

The V gene is TRBV28, the J gene TRBJ2-7; D is perhaps TRBD2 (6 bases). Germline V gene data show CDR1 as MDHEN and CDR2 as SYDVKM. The CDR3 is made up of 14 amino acids. V was pared by 10 bases and J by 2 bases, with 18 bases between. DNA of the CDR3: TGTGCCACCTTTCCCGCTAGCGAAACCTACGAGCAGTACTTC. Translation: CATFPASETYEQYF.

The chain joins TRBV10-3 to TRBJ1-4; D unclear. Germline loops: CDR1 ENHRY, CDR2 SYGVKD. There are 15 residues in the CDR3. Trimming pared 0 bases from V and 5 bases from J, leaving 10 bases between. The DNA of the CDR3 is TGTGCCATCAGTGAGTCGGCGGAGTTGAATGAAAAACTGTTTTTT. Amino acids: CAISESAELNEKLFF.

The V call is TRBV5-1, the J call TRBJ1-6, with 7 nucleotides matching TRBD1. This CDR3 spans 13 amino acids. The ends lost 1 base at V and 9 bases at J; junction bases unmatched: 1. Germline loops: CDR1 SGHRS, CDR2 YFSETQ. CDR3 coding DNA: TGCGCCAGCAGCTTGACAGGGGTTTCACCCCTCCACTTT. It encodes CASSLTGVSPLHF.

The genes are TRBV24-1 and TRBJ1-2, with D perhaps TRBD1 (6 bases). The germline V gene has CDR1 KGHDR and CDR2 SFDVKD. The V gene lost 2 bases and the J gene lost 8 bases, with 17 bases spanning the gap. This CDR3 is 15 amino acids long. The CDR3 bases are TGTGCCACCAGTGATTCGCAAAACAGGGCCCAGGGCTACACCTTC. Translation gives CATSDSQNRAQGYTF.

The V and J genes are TRBV5-1 and TRBJ2-7, with a possible D match to TRBD2 (6 bases). CDR3 size: 14 residues. CDR1 is SGHRS, CDR2 YFSETQ, per germline. Trimming left V 1 base short and J 5 bases short, with 13 bases between. The CDR3 region is CASSLFSREDEQYF. DNA for the CDR3: TGCGCCAGCAGCTTGTTTTCCAGGGAGGACGAGCAGTACTTC.

This sequence joins TRBV15 and TRBJ2-7; weak D call: TRBD2 (6 bases). Germline V lookup: CDR1 LNHNV, CDR2 YYDKDF (reference sequence). This CDR3 has 14 amino acids. Trimming removed 0 bases at V and 7 bases at J, with 13 bases between. CDR3: CATSRDHGGNEQYF. The CDR3 coding sequence is TGTGCCACCAGCAGAGATCACGGAGGGAATGAGCAGTACTTC.

V and J are TRBV19 and TRBJ2-1; possibly TRBD2 for D (5 bases). V was clipped by 4 bases and J by 1 base, with 11 bases between them. From germline, CDR1 is LNHDA and CDR2 SQIVND (reference sequence). The CDR3 runs to 15 residues. CDR3 residues: CASSNLGGSYNEQFF. The CDR3 DNA sequence: TGTGCCAGTAGTAACCTAGGAGGTTCCTACAATGAGCAGTTCTTC.

The chain is built from TRBV2 and TRBJ2-2; a possible D gene is TRBD2 (5 bases). Trimming shortened V by 6 bases and J by 3 bases, and 8 bases separated the two germline ends. CDR3 size: 13 residues. Germline lookup yields CDR1 SNHLY and CDR2 FYNNEI. CDR3 amino acids: CASRPGYTGELFF. Here the CDR3 DNA reads TGTGCCAGCAGGCCGGGATACACCGGGGAGCTGTTTTTT.

The chain is built from TRBV6-5 and TRBJ2-7; TRBD1 aligns across 11 bases. Trimming took 7 bases from V and 4 from J; bases not matched to a gene: 9. Germline V lookup: CDR1 MNHEY, CDR2 SVGAGI. The CDR3 totals 15 residues. The CDR3 sequence: CASKEGTGGSYEQYF. The DNA of the CDR3 is TGTGCCAGCAAGGAGGGGACAGGGGGATCGTACGAGCAGTACTTC.

The gene calls are TRBV9 and TRBJ1-5; D remains unclear. Trimming took 2 bases from V and 5 from J, leaving 14 bases between them. The CDR3 is made up of 15 amino acids. CDR1 is SGDLS, CDR2 YYNGEE, per germline. This CDR3 is CASSVGDTSYQPQHF. CDR3 bases: TGTGCCAGCAGCGTGGGTGACACCAGTTATCAGCCCCAGCATTTT.

This chain joins TRBV7-9 and TRBJ1-4; perhaps TRBD1 as D (5 bases). With 2 bases removed from V and 6 bases from J, the gap between germline ends came to 16 bases. Germline assignment: CDR1 SEHNR and CDR2 FQNEAQ (reference sequence). The CDR3 length is 16 residues. CDR3 protein: CASSLYGAGPHEKLFF. CDR3 DNA: TGTGCCAGCAGCTTATATGGTGCAGGGCCACATGAAAAACTGTTTTTT.

This chain uses TRBV4-2 with TRBJ2-7; TRBD1 agrees at 8 bases. V gave up 4 bases and J gave up 4 bases; unmatched junction bases: 12. The germline CDR1 and CDR2 sequences are LGHNA and YNFKEQ. The CDR3 sequence is 16 residues long. CDR3 region: CASSRLQGANSYEQYF. The CDR3 DNA follows: TGTGCCAGCAGCCGCCTTCAGGGGGCAAACTCGTACGAGCAGTACTTC.

The chain recombines TRBV12-3 or TRBV12-4 with TRBJ1-1; weak D call: TRBD1 (5 bases). V was pared by 3 bases and J by 6 bases, with 11 bases between. The CDR3 sequence is 13 residues long. CDR3 DNA: TGTGCCAGCAGTTTTCAGGGTGTCGCTGAAGCTTTCTTT. It yields the protein CASSFQGVAEAFF.

This chain's CDR3 is CASNPSGRYTDTQYF. The CDR3 DNA sequence: TGTGCCAGCAACCCTAGCGGGAGGTACACAGATACGCAGTATTTT. The chain combines TRBV6-2 or TRBV6-3 with TRBJ2-3; 11 bases agree with TRBD2. The CDR3 loop spans 15 amino acids. CDR1 is MNHEY, CDR2 SVGEGT, per germline. V was pared by 7 bases and J by 2 bases, with 5 bases of the junction left unmatched.

The count of this clone is one. The chain uses TRBV7-9 and TRBJ2-4; D might be TRBD1 (6 bases). Trimming removed 6 bases at V and 11 bases at J, with 14 bases between. The CDR3 runs 12 residues. CDR1 is SEHNR, CDR2 FQNEAQ, per germline (reference sequence). The CDR3: CASSGRGNFQYF. In DNA form, the CDR3 reads TGTGCCAGCAGTGGCAGGGGTAACTTTCAGTACTTC.

V and J are TRBV3-1 (or the pseudogene TRBV3-2) and TRBJ1-3; the D gene is possibly TRBD1 (5 bases). Per germline, CDR1 LGHDT and CDR2 YNNKEL (reference sequence). This CDR3 contains 16 residues. V shed 1 base and J shed 4 bases, with 14 bases lying between them. Written as DNA, the CDR3 is TGTGCCAGCAGCCAAGCATCTGGGGCGATCGGAAACACCATATATTTT. Translated: CASSQASGAIGNTIYF.

V is TRBV30 and J is TRBJ1-1; TRBD1 aligns across 8 bases. The CDR3 runs to 13 residues. Germline V gene sequence: CDR1 GTSNPN, CDR2 SVGIG (reference sequence). The V gene end was trimmed by 2 bases and the J gene end by 3 bases; junction bases not matched to a gene: 2. The CDR3 DNA reads TGTGCCTGGAGTAGGGGACAGGACACTGAAGCTTTCTTT. Translating it yields CAWSRGQDTEAFF.

As to this clone: This specimen includes other DNA sequences encoding the same CDR3. J is TRBJ1-6 and V is TRBV5-1, with TRBD1 as a possible D gene (6 bases). The V gene lost 0 bases and the J gene lost 7 bases, with 8 bases spanning the gap. This CDR3 has 14 amino acids. Germline CDR1 reads SGHRS; CDR2 reads YFSETQ. The CDR3 DNA reads as TGCGCCAGCAGCTTGGGGCAGGGGAATTCACCCCTCCACTTT. It codes for CASSLGQGNSPLHF. Based on the CDR3 plus reference TRBV5-1 and TRBJ1-6, the full variable domain is KAGVTQTPRYLIKTRGQQVTLSCSPISGHRSVSWYQQTPGQGLQFLFEYFSETQRNKGNFPGRFSGRQFSNSRSEMNVSTLELGDSALYLCASSLGQGNSPLHFGNGTRLTVT.

The chain combines TRBV11-3 with TRBJ2-7, with 9 bases identical to TRBD1. Unmatched junction bases numbered 6, after V lost 7 bases and J lost 2 bases. Looked up from germline, CDR1 is SGHNT and CDR2 is YENEEA. There are 14 residues in the CDR3. The CDR3 here is CASKGQGQTYEQYF. The CDR3 DNA is TGTGCCAGCAAGGGACAGGGCCAGACCTACGAGCAGTACTTC.